Presented here are 11 T cell receptor beta chains from one specimen sequenced in a study of spatial heterogeneity in lung cancer. In TCRdb, the 5' RACE reads were re-called with MiXCR into one record per CDR3 protein. The table shows roughly 11,000 distinct CDR3 sequences, with roughly a tenth occurring only once. Time point described: blood at routine non-recurrence follow-up after resection. This material consisted of PBMCs, taken at follow-up. The receptors come from a female donor with early-stage non-small cell lung cancer.

This clonotype appeared many times. The gene calls are TRBV15 and TRBJ2-1; maybe TRBD2 (5 bases). Trimming removed 0 bases at V and 0 bases at J, with 12 bases between. There are 17 residues in the CDR3. Per germline, CDR1 LNHNV and CDR2 YYDKDF (reference sequence). CDR3 region: CATSREDGISSYNEQFF. In DNA, the CDR3 is TGTGCCACCAGCAGAGAGGACGGGATCAGCTCCTACAATGAGCAGTTCTTC.

This clonotype came up many times. The chain carries TRBV7-2 and TRBJ1-1; 7 positions match TRBD1. This CDR3 spans 14 amino acids. In germline, CDR1 is SGHTA, CDR2 FQGNSA. Trimming cost V 3 bases and J 5 bases; bases outside gene matches: 6. The CDR3 nucleotides are TGTGCCAGCAGCTTCGGCAGGGGGTCTACTGAAGCTTTCTTT. Translated: CASSFGRGSTEAFF. Filled out from reference TRBV7-2 and TRBJ1-1, the complete variable domain reads GAGVSQSPSNKVTEKGKDVELRCDPISGHTALYWYRQSLGQGLEFLIYFQGNSAPDKSGLPSDRFSAERTGGSVSTLTIQRTQQEDSAVYLCASSFGRGSTEAFFGQGTRLTVV.

The table lists this clonotype with many counts. The chain has TRBV21-1 and TRBJ2-7; the D call of TRBD2 is as the table states it, not checked on the DNA. TRBV21-1 is a known pseudogene. The CDR3 totals 17 residues. CDR3 sequence: CASSNPQSCYRGYEQYV. The CDR3 bases are TGTGCCAGCAGCAACCCTCAATCTTGCTATCGGGGCTACGAGCAGTACGTC.

This sequence joins TRBV7-9 and TRBJ2-7; 7 positions agree with TRBD1. Trimming at V came to 1 base and at J to 0 bases, leaving 12 bases not matched to a gene. Germline V gene data show CDR1 as SEHNR and CDR2 as FQNEAQ (reference sequence). This CDR3 comprises 18 residues. CDR3 sequence (DNA): TGTGCCAGCAGCTTAGGAGGGGGCGCAGGGGGAAGCTCCTACGAGCAGTACTTC. It translates to CASSLGGGAGGSSYEQYF.

This clonotype was detected ten times or more. The rearrangement links TRBV20-1 to TRBJ1-2; D uncertain. Germline CDR1 DFQATT, CDR2 SNEGSKA (reference sequence). Trimming stripped 5 bases from V and 2 bases from J, with 15 bases between. The CDR3 contains 14 residues. CDR3 sequence (DNA): TGCAGTGCTTGGGCTTCGACTGCCAACTATGGCTACACCTTC. Translated, it gives CSAWASTANYGYTF.

This clonotype was recorded many times. The chain carries TRBV27 and TRBJ2-7; D is undetermined. V was clipped by 6 bases and J by 7 bases, with 19 bases between them. Germline V CDR1 and CDR2: MNHEY, SMNVEV (reference sequence). The CDR3 contains 14 residues. The CDR3 DNA reads as TGTGCCAGCAGCCCGGGCCTACGAGGATGGGAGCAGTACTTC. It is translated as CASSPGLRGWEQYF.

This clonotype was observed many times. The chain carries TRBV5-1 and TRBJ2-1, with D uncertain. The CDR3 consists of 16 residues. Per germline, CDR1 SGHRS and CDR2 YFSETQ. The V end was cut by 1 base, the J end by 0 bases, with 11 bases between. Here the CDR3 DNA reads TGCGCCAGCAGCTTGCAATCCACAAGCTCCTACAATGAGCAGTTCTTC. Its translation: CASSLQSTSSYNEQFF.

This clonotype was detected ten times or more. The chain joins TRBV10-3 to TRBJ2-1; tentatively, D is TRBD1 or TRBD2 (6 bases each). The CDR3 covers 16 residues. Trimming took 0 bases from V and 2 from J, leaving 11 bases between them. In germline, CDR1 is ENHRY, CDR2 SYGVKD. CDR3 region: CAISESKRGPYNEQFF. In nucleotides, the CDR3 is TGTGCCATCAGTGAGTCGAAACGGGGGCCCTACAATGAGCAGTTCTTC.

This clonotype has at least ten counts. The rearrangement uses TRBV27 and TRBJ2-3, with D unresolved. Germline assignment: CDR1 MNHEY and CDR2 SMNVEV (reference sequence). The CDR3 is 15 residues long. V was clipped by 4 bases and J by 4 bases, with 15 bases between them. In DNA, the CDR3 is TGTGCCAGCAGTTGGGCAGGCCGGGCACCAGATACGCAGTATTTT. Its protein product is CASSWAGRAPDTQYF.

This clonotype has a count of ten or more. J is TRBJ1-1 and V is TRBV20-1; tentatively, D is TRBD1 (5 bases). CDR1 DFQATT and CDR2 SNEGSKA come from the germline V gene (reference sequence). The CDR3 length is 15 residues. V lost 1 base and J 1 base, leaving 13 bases between the germline ends. CDR3: CSARGPGHSNTEAFF. CDR3 in DNA: TGCAGTGCTAGAGGCCCGGGGCACTCGAACACTGAAGCTTTCTTT.

The CDR3 protein is CASTPGSRSYEQYF. The CDR3 coding sequence is TGTGCCAGCACCCCAGGGTCCCGATCCTACGAGCAGTACTTC. The genes are TRBV28 and TRBJ2-7; D is perhaps TRBD1 (5 bases). Trimming cost V 7 bases and J 1 base, with 14 bases left between them. In germline, CDR1 is MDHEN, CDR2 SYDVKM. The CDR3 loop spans 14 amino acids.